The subject of this entry is one T cell receptor (beta chain). Trimming removed 2 bases from V and 5 bases from J; junction bases left unmatched: 12. Germline V gives CDR1 GTSNPN, CDR2 SVGIG (reference sequence). This CDR3 is 16 amino acids long. The data stem from a study of T cell changes during pregnancy in multiple sclerosis. Profiling relied on immunoSEQ multiplex PCR, and the TCRdb table lists in-frame clones only, not all of them. This table holds tens of thousands of clones, 88% found once. The source material was CD4+ T cells from peripheral blood mononuclear cells, sampled in the first trimester of pregnancy. The chain links TRBV30 to TRBJ1-3; 7 positions agree with TRBD1. The source of this sequence is a female donor with multiple sclerosis, enrolled in a pregnancy study. The CDR3 protein is CAWSKPTGRHRNTIYF. CDR3 sequence (DNA): TGTGCCTGGAGTAAACCGACAGGGCGTCACAGAAACACCATATATTTT. Together with reference TRBV30 and TRBJ1-3, the CDR3 gives the full variable domain: SQTIHQWPATLVQPVGSPLSLECTVEGTSNPNLYWYRQAAGRGLQLLFYSVGIGQISSEVPQNLSASRPQDRQFILSSKKLLLSDSGFYLCAWSKPTGRHRNTIYFGEGSWLTVV.